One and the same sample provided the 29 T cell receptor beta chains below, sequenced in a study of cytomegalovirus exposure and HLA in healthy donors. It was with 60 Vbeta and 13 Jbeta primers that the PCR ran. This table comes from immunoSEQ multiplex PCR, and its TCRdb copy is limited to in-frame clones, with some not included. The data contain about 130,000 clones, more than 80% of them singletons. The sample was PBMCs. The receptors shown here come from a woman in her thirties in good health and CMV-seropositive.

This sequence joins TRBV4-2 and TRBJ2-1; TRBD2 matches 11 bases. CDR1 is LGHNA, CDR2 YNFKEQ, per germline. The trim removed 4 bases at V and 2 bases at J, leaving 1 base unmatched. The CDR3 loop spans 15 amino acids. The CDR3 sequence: CASSLSGGAYNEQFF. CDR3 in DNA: TGTGCCAGCAGCCTTAGCGGGGGGGCCTACAATGAGCAGTTCTTC.

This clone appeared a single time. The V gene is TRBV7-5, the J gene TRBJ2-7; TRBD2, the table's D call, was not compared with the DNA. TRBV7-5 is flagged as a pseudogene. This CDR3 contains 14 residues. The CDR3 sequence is CARSLGPSRQAGYF. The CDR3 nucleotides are TGTGCCAGAAGCTTAGGCCCCTCTCGGCAGGCGGGGTACTTC.

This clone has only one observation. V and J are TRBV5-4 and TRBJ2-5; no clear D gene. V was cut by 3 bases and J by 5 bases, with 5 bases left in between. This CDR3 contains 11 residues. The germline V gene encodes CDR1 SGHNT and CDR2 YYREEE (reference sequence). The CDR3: CASSSGETQYF. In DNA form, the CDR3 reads TGTGCCAGCAGCTCCGGGGAGACCCAGTACTTC.

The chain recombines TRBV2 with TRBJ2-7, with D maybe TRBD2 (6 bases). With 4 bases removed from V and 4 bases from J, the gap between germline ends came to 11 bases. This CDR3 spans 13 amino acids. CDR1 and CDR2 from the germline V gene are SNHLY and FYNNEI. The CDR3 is CASSGQGLYEQYF. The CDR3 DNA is TGTGCCAGCAGTGGGCAGGGACTTTACGAGCAGTACTTC.

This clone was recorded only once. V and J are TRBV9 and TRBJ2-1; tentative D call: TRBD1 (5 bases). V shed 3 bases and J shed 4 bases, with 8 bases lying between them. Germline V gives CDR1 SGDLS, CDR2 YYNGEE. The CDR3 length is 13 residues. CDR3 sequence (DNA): TGTGCCAGCAGCGGGGGCCCTTACAATGAGCAGTTCTTC. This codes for CASSGGPYNEQFF. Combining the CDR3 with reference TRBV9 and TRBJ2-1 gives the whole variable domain DSGVTQTPKHLITATGQRVTLRCSPRSGDLSVYWYQQSLDQGLQFLIQYYNGEERAKGNILERFSAQQFPDLHSELNLSSLELGDSALYFCASSGGPYNEQFFGPGTRLTVL.

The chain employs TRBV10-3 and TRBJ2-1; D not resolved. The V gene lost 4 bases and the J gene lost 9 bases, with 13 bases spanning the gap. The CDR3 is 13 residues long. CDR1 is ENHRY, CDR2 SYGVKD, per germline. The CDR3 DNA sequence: TGTGCCATCAGTGGGAACGGGTTGGGTGAGCAGTTCTTC. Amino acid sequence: CAISGNGLGEQFF.

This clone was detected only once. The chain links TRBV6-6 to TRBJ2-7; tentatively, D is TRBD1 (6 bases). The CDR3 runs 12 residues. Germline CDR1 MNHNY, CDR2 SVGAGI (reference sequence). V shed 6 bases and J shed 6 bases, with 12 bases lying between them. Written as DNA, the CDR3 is TGTGCCAGCAGGCAACAGGGTCCCGAGCAGTACTTC. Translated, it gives CASRQQGPEQYF.

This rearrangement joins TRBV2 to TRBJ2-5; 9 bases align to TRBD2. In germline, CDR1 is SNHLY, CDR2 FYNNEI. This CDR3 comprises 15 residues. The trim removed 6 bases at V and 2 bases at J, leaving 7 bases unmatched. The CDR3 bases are TGTGCCAGCAGGACTAGCGGCTTTCCACAAGAGACCCAGTACTTC. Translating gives CASRTSGFPQETQYF.

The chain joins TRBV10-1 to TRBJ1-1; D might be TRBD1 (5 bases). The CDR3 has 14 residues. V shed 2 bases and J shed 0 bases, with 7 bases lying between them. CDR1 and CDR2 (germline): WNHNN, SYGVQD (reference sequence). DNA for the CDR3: TGCGCCAGCAGTGAGGGGGGGATGAACACTGAAGCTTTCTTT. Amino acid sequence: CASSEGGMNTEAFF.

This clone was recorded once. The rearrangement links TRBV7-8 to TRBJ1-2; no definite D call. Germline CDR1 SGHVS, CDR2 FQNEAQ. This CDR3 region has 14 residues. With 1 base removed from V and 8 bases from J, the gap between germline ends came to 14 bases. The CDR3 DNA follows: TGTGCCAGCAGCTTAGGCGGGTTTGGGATGGGCTACACCTTC. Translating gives CASSLGGFGMGYTF.

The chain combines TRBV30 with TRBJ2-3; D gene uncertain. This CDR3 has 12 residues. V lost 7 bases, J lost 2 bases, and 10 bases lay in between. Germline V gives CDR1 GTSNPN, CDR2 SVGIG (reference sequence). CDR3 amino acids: CASKRSTDTQYF. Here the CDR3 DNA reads TGTGCCTCCAAGAGGTCCACAGATACGCAGTATTTT.

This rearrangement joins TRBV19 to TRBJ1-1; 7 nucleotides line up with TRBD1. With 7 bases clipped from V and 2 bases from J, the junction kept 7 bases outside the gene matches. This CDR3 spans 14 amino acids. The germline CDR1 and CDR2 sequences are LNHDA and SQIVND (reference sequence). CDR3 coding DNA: TGTGCCAGTACTCAGGGGGGAGGAAACACTGAAGCTTTCTTT. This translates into CASTQGGGNTEAFF.

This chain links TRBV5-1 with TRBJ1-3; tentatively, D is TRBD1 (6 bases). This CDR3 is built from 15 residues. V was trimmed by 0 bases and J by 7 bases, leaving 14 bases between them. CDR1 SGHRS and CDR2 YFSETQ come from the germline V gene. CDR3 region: CASSLDRVRGNTIYF. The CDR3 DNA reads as TGCGCCAGCAGCTTGGACAGGGTCCGAGGGAACACCATATATTTT. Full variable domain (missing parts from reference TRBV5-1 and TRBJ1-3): KAGVTQTPRYLIKTRGQQVTLSCSPISGHRSVSWYQQTPGQGLQFLFEYFSETQRNKGNFPGRFSGRQFSNSRSEMNVSTLELGDSALYLCASSLDRVRGNTIYFGEGSWLTVV.

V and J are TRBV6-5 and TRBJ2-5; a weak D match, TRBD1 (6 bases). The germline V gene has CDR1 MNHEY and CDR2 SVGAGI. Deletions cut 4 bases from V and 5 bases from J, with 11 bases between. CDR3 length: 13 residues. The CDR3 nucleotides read TGTGCCAGCAGTTTAGGGGGAAGGGAGACCCAGTACTTC. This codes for CASSLGGRETQYF.

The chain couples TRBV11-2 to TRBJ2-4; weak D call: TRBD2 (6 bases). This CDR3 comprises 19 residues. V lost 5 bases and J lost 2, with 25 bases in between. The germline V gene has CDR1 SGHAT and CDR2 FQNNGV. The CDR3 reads CASSLSSASEGSTKNIQYF. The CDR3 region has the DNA TGTGCCAGCAGCCTCTCCTCCGCTAGCGAGGGCTCAACCAAAAACATTCAGTACTTC.

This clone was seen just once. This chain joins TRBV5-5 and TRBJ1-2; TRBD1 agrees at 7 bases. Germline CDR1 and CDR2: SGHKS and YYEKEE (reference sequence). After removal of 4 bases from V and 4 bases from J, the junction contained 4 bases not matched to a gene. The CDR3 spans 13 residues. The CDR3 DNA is TGTGCCAGCAGCCGCGGGGACAGCTATGGCTACACCTTC. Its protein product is CASSRGDSYGYTF.

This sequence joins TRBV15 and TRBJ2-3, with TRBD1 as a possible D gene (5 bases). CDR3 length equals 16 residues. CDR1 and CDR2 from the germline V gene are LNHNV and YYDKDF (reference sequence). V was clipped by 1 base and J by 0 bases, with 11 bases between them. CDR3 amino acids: CATSRVSTVSTDTQYF. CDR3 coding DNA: TGTGCCACCAGCAGAGTTTCGACAGTTAGCACAGATACGCAGTATTTT.

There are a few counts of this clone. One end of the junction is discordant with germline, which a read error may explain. CDR3 sequence (DNA): TGTGCCAGCAGTCGCGGGACTAGCGTCATCGTCTTC. Translating it yields CASSRGTSVIVF. The chain joins TRBV6-5 to TRBJ2-1; 10 positions match TRBD2. CDR3 length: 12 residues. Germline CDR1 is MNHEY and CDR2 is SVGAGI.

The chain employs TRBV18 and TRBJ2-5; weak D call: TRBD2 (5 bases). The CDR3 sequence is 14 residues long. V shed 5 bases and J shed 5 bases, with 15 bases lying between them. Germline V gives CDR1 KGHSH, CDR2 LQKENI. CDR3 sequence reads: CASSSVRRRETQYF. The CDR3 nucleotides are TGTGCCAGCTCAAGCGTCCGTAGGAGGGAGACCCAGTACTTC.

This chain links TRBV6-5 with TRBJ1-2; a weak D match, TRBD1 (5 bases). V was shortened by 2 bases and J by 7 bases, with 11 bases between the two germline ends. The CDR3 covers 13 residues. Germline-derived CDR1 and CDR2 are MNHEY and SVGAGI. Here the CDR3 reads CASSYGQNGGYTF. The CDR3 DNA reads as TGTGCCAGCAGTTACGGACAAAACGGTGGCTACACCTTC.

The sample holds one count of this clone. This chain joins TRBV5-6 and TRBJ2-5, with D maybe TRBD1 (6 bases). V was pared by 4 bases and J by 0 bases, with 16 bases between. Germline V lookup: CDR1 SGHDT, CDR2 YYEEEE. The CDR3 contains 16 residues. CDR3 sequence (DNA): TGTGCCAGCAGCATCTGGGACAACCCGTACCAAGAGACCCAGTACTTC. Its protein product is CASSIWDNPYQETQYF.

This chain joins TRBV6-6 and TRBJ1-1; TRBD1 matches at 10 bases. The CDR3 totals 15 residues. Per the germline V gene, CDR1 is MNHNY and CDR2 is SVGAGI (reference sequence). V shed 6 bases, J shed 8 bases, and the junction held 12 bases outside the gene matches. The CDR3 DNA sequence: TGTGCCAGCAGCCGCCCCTCCGACAGGGGGCGGGAAGCTTTCTTT. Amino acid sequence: CASSRPSDRGREAFF.

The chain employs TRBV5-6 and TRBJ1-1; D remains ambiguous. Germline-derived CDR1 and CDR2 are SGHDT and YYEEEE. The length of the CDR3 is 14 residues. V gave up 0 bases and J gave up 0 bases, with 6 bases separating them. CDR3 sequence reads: CASSLATVNTEAFF. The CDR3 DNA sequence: TGTGCCAGCAGCTTGGCAACGGTGAACACTGAAGCTTTCTTT.

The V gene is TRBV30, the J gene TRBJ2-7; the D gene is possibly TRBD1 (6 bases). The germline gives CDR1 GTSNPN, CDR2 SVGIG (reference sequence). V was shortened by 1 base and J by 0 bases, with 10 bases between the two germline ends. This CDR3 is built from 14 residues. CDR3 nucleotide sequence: TGTGCCTGGAGTGGACAGGCGATCTCCTACGAGCAGTACTTC. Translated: CAWSGQAISYEQYF. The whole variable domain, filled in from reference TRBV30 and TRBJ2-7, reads SQTIHQWPATLVQPVGSPLSLECTVEGTSNPNLYWYRQAAGRGLQLLFYSVGIGQISSEVPQNLSASRPQDRQFILSSKKLLLSDSGFYLCAWSGQAISYEQYFGPGTRLTVT.

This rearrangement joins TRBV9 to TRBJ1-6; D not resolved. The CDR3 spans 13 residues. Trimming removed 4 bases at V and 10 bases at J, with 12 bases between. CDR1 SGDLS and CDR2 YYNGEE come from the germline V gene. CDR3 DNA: TGTGCCAGCAGCCTAGCGGGGAGGTCACCCCTCCACTTT. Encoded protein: CASSLAGRSPLHF.

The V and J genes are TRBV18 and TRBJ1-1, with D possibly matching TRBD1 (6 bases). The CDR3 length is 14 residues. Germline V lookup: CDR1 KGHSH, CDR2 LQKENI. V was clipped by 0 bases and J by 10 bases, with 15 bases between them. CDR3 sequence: CASSPPGGGSGAFF. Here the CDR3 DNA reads TGTGCCAGCTCACCACCTGGGGGGGGCTCGGGAGCTTTCTTT. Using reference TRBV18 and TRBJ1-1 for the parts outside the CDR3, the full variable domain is NAGVMQNPRHLVRRRGQEARLRCSPMKGHSHVYWYRQLPEEGLKFMVYLQKENIIDESGMPKERFSAEFPKEGPSILRIQQVVRGDSAAYFCASSPPGGGSGAFFGQGTRLTVV.

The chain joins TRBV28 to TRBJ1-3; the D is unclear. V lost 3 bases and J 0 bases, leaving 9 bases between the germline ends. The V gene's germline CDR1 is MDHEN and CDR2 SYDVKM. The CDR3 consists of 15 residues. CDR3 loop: CASSFGRSSGNTIYF. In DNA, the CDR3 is TGTGCCAGCAGTTTTGGGAGGAGCTCTGGAAACACCATATATTTT. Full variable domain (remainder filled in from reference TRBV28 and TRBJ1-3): DVKVTQSSRYLVKRTGEKVFLECVQDMDHENMFWYRQDPGLGLRLIYFSYDVKMKEKGDIPEGYSVSREKKERFSLILESASTNQTSMYLCASSFGRSSGNTIYFGEGSWLTVV.

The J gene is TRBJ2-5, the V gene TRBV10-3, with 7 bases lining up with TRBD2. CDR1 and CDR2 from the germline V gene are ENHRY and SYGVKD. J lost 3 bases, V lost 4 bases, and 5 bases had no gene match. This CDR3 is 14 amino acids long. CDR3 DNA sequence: TGTGCCATCAGTGCGCAGGCGGGAGAAGAGACCCAGTACTTC. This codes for CAISAQAGEETQYF.

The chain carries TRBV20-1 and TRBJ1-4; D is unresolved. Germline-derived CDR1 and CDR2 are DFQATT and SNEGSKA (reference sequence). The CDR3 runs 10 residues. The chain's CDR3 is CSAQDEKLFF. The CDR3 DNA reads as TGCAGCGCTCAGGATGAAAAACTGTTTTTT.